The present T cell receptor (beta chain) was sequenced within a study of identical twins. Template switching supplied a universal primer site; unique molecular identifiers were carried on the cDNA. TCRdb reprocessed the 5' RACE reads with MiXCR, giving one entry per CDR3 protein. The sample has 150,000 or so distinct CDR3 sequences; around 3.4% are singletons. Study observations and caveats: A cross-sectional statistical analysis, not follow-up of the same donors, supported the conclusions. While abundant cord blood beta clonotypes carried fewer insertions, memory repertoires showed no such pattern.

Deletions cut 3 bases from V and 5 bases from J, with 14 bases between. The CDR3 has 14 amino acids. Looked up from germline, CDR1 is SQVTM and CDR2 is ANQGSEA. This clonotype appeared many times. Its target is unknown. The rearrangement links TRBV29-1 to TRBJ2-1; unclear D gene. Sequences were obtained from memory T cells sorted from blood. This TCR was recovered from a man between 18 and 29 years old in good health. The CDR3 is CSVDLTALNNEQFF. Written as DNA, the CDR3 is TGCAGCGTTGATTTAACTGCACTTAACAATGAGCAGTTCTTC.